The rows below give T cell receptor beta chains drawn from one sample of a study of T cell responses to AZD1222 COVID-19 vaccine. The repertoire was sequenced with immunoSEQ multiplex PCR; TCRdb's copy has only in-frame clones and lacks some. The sample records 100,000 to 150,000 clones, 70% to 90% being singletons. The sequenced sample was peripheral blood, obtained on day 0 of AZD1222 vaccination. The receptors here all came from an adult in good health. Each CDR3 is given with its conserved first and last residue. A D gene is named only where the DNA matches it firmly. Clone size is given for some rows only: seen once, a few or many times, or a class if the clone is expanded.

D	J	size	V	DNA	CDR3
TRBD2	TRBJ2-3	NA	TRBV9	TGTGCCAGCAGCGTAGGTGCTAGCGGGGGGACAGATACGCAGTATTTT	CASSVGASGGTDTQYF
TRBD1	TRBJ1-5	once	TRBV27	TGTGCCAGCAGTTTTCAGGGGGCAGGCCAGCCCCAGCATTTT	CASSFQGAGQPQHF
TRBD1	TRBJ2-4	NA	TRBV18	TGTGCCAGCTCACCACTGTTACAGGGGATAACCAAAAACATTCAGTACTTC	CASSPLLQGITKNIQYF
NA	TRBJ1-1	NA	TRBV19	TGTGCCAGTAGTACGGCCTATTCGGAAGCTTTCTTT	CASSTAYSEAFF
TRBD2	TRBJ2-7	NA	TRBV5-1	TGCGCCAGCAGCCCTCGGGGACTAGCTCCCTACGAGCAGTACTTC	CASSPRGLAPYEQYF
NA	TRBJ2-7	NA	TRBV18	TGTGCCAGCTCACCTGACAGCTACGAGCAGTACTTC	CASSPDSYEQYF
TRBD2	TRBJ2-1	NA	TRBV6-4	TGTGCCAGCAGTAGCCAGGGACTAGCGGCCTACAATGAGCAGTTCTTC	CASSSQGLAAYNEQFF
NA	TRBJ1-6	NA	TRBV30	TGTGCCTGGAGAACTCAGGGCGGCTTGGGTTCACCCCTCCACTTT	CAWRTQGGLGSPLHF
TRBD2	TRBJ2-2	NA	TRBV6-6	TGTGCCAGCATGGAGCGGGAGAGTACCGGGGAGCTGTTTTTT	CASMERESTGELFF
NA	TRBJ1-1	NA	TRBV19	TGTGCCAGTAGGGGTTCGGGAGGGGAGAGTTTTACTGAAGCTTTCTTT	CASRGSGGESFTEAFF
TRBD2	TRBJ2-1	NA	TRBV6-2/TRBV6-3	TGTGCCAGCAGCCGGACTAGCGGAGGCAGCTCCTACAATGAGCAGTTCTTC	CASSRTSGGSSYNEQFF
NA	TRBJ1-1	NA	TRBV30	TGTGCCTGGACCTTGGTGAGGGTGAACGCTGAAGCTTTCTTT	CAWTLVRVNAEAFF
NA	TRBJ1-1	once	TRBV6-1	TGTGCCAGCAGTGAATCGGGGCAGGCGGGCACTGAAGCTTTCTTT	CASSESGQAGTEAFF
TRBD2	TRBJ2-2	NA	TRBV9	TGTGCCAGCAGCGTAGGACAGCGGGGTTGGGAGCTGTTTTTT	CASSVGQRGWELFF
NA	TRBJ2-1	NA	TRBV7-9	TGTGCCAGCAGCCCCTCTGGAGACCCCAATGAGCAGTTCTTC	CASSPSGDPNEQFF
NA	TRBJ1-1	NA	TRBV5-4	TGTGCCAGCAGCTCCCCGGTGGAGGCCCTCACTGAAGCTTTCTTT	CASSSPVEALTEAFF
NA	TRBJ2-3	NA	TRBV5-1	TGCGCCAGCAGCTTGGAGGGCGGGCTAGGAGCGGGCACAGATACGCAGTATTTT	CASSLEGGLGAGTDTQYF
NA	TRBJ2-7	NA	TRBV27	TGTGCCAGCAGTTCTCTTGAGGACTTCGAAACCTACGAGCAGTACTTC	CASSSLEDFETYEQYF
TRBD2	TRBJ2-5	NA	TRBV4-3	TGCGCCAGCAGCCAAGATCTAACAGCGGGGGGACTGACCCAGTACTTC	CASSQDLTAGGLTQYF
NA	TRBJ1-2	NA	TRBV2	TGTGCCAGCACCCTCACACAGGGATACGTCTACACCTTC	CASTLTQGYVYTF
TRBD1	TRBJ1-5	NA	TRBV19	TGTGCCAGTACCCCGGGACAGGGAGGCGGTCAGCCCCAGCATTTT	CASTPGQGGGQPQHF
NA	TRBJ2-7	once	TRBV28	TGTGCCAGCAACCACAACAGGGTCTTCTACGAGCAGTACTTC	CASNHNRVFYEQYF
NA	TRBJ2-1	once	TRBV3-1/TRBV3-2	TGTGCCAGCAGTTCCGCCTCCTACAATGAGCAGTTCTTC	CASSSASYNEQFF
TRBD1	TRBJ1-5	NA	TRBV19	TGTGCCAGTAGAGAGGGGGCGCCTGGGCCCCAGCATTTT	CASREGAPGPQHF
NA	TRBJ2-6	NA	TRBV4-3	TGCGCCAGCAGCCAAGATGGGCCAGGGGTTTACTCCTCTGGGGCCAACGTCCTGACTTTC	CASSQDGPGVYSSGANVLTF
NA	TRBJ1-1	once	TRBV5-1	TGCGCCAGCAGCTTCGGGTCGAACACTGAAGCTTTCTTT	CASSFGSNTEAFF
NA	TRBJ1-2	NA	TRBV12-3/TRBV12-4	TGTGCCAGCAGTTCCACGGGTCATGGCTACACCTTC	CASSSTGHGYTF
NA	TRBJ2-2	NA	TRBV9	TGTGCCAGCAGCGTAGTTTCCGCCAGGGGCGGGGAGCTGTTTTTT	CASSVVSARGGELFF
TRBD1	TRBJ1-5	NA	TRBV2	TGTGCCACCAGGGAGGACAGGGGCAATCAGCCCCAGCATTTT	CATREDRGNQPQHF
TRBD2	TRBJ2-2	NA	TRBV7-2	TGTGCCAGCAGTCGTAGCGGGAGGGACACCGGGGAGCTGTTTTTT	CASSRSGRDTGELFF
NA	TRBJ2-7	NA	TRBV27	TGTGCCAGCAGCAACTGGACCTCGGGCGGGCAGTACTTC	CASSNWTSGGQYF
TRBD1	TRBJ2-7	NA	TRBV28	TGTGCCAGCAGTCCACGGACGACAGGGTTCTACGAGCAGTACTTC	CASSPRTTGFYEQYF
TRBD1	TRBJ2-5	once	TRBV7-3	TGTGCCAGCAGCCCTCAGCCCGACAGGGGGCTTAGGGAGACCCAGTACTTC	CASSPQPDRGLRETQYF
NA	TRBJ1-1	NA	TRBV5-1	TGCGCCAGCAGCTCAGGGGATCCGAACACTGAAGCTTTCTTT	CASSSGDPNTEAFF
NA	TRBJ1-4	NA	TRBV4-2	TGTGCCAGCAGCCAAGACGCGATTGAAAAACTGTTTTTT	CASSQDAIEKLFF
NA	TRBJ2-2	NA	TRBV3-1/TRBV3-2	TGTGCCAGCAGCAAGGGGATCTCGCGCACCGGGGAGCTGTTTTTT	CASSKGISRTGELFF
NA	TRBJ1-1	few	TRBV29-1	TGCAGCGTTGGAGGGGGTGGCACTGAAGCTTTCTTT	CSVGGGGTEAFF